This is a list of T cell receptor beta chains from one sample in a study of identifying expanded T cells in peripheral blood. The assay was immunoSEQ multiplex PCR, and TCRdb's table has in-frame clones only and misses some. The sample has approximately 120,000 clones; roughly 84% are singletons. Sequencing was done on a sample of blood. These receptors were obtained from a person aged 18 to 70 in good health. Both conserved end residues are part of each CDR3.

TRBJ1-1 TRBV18 CASSPPDYNAEAFF
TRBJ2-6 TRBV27 CASSGFGTTGANVLTF
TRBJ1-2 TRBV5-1 CASSLGDYSGYTF
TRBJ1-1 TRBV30 CAWRTRQGRYGEAFF
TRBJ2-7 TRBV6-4 CASKMGRDDSYEQYF
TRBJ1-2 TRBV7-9 CASSPPGGQGLYGYTF
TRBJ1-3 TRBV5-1 CASSPQGRSSGNTIYF
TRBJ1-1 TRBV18 CASSPEGPGAFF
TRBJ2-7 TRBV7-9 CASSLGLGWNVYEQYF
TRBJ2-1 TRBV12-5 CASGQGTYNEQFF
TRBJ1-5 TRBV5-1 CASSLNSNQPQHF
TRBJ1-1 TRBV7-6 CASSFATGGGPEAFF
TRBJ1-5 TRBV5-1 CASSLAGQGSGQPQHF
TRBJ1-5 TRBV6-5 CASSYSGVTNQPQHF
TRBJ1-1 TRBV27 CASSSNIGGTEAFF
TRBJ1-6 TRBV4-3 CASSQDRKNSPLHF
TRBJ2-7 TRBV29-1 CSVRQRAYEQYF
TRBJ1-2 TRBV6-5 CASSTTGDGYTF
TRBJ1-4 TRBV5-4 CASSWAGGRNEKLFF
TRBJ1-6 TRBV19 CASSHSSTGVNSPLHF
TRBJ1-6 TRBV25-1 CASSEGNVAPLHF
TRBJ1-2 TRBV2 CASSVGYTF
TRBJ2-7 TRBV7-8 CASSLDRGAYEQYF
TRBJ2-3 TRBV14 CASSRGTGASTDTQYF
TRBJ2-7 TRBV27 CASRPRGNTPEQYF
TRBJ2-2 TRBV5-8 CASTARIGAGELFF
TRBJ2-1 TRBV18 CASSPPAGFWGLNNEQFF
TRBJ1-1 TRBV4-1 CASSQAGWGEAFF
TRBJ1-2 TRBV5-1 CASSRDRGYGYTF
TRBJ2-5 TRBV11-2 CASSRGTALRETQYF
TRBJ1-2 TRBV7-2 CASSTIRGRDGYTF
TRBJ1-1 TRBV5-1 CASSLRSAAQNTEAFF
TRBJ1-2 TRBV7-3 CASSLGQGMANYGYTF
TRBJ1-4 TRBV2 CASRVGGDTNEKLFF
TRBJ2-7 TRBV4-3 CASSQAYGRDRGAPSYEQYF
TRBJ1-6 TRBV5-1 CASSLEPGHTSSYNSPLHF
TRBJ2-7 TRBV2 CASLTTGSPYEQYF
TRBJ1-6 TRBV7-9 CASSPGLGVEIDSPLHF
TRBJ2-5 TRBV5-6 CASRVVGGVTQYF
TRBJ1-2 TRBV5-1 CASSIDSYGYTF
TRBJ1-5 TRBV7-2 CASSLVGHNQPQHF
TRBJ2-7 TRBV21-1 CASSKEVRAYEQYF
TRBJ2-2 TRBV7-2 CASSLKQRNTGELFF
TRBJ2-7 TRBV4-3 CASSQETGQGADYEQYF
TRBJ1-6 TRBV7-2 CASSFGQGMNSPLHF